This TCR beta chain derives from a study of cytomegalovirus exposure and HLA in healthy donors. Across the whole study: T cells numbering around 190 million yielded more than 95 million unique TCR beta sequences in an earlier analysis.

Notes on the study in general: Later analysis placed DRB1 highest and HLA-C lowest in TCR association rates, which differed by HLA locus.

A note on this clone: As yet, its antigen is unknown.

Healthy bone marrow donors made up the cohort. The PCR was carried out with 60 Vbeta primers and 13 Jbeta primers. Sequencing used immunoSEQ multiplex PCR; TCRdb keeps in-frame clones, though not all of them. Its table lists 35,000 to 45,000 clones. This receptor was identified in a woman in her twenties or thirties in good health and CMV-seropositive. Material for sequencing was PBMCs.

The CDR3 loop reads CASRAGQGRGYTF. The CDR3 DNA reads TGTGCCAGCAGAGCGGGACAGGGTCGTGGCTACACCTTC. This chain joins TRBV6-5 and TRBJ1-2; 9 bases line up with TRBD1. Germline V gene data show CDR1 as MNHEY and CDR2 as SVGAGI. The CDR3 runs 13 residues. V dropped 6 bases and J dropped 7; count of bases not matched to a gene: 6.